This TCR beta chain comes out of a study of blood T cell repertoires in COVID-19 (dated by TCRdb to the early 2020s). At the level of the whole study: The collaborator samples originated in the United States, Italy and Spain and spanned the acute and convalescent phases of COVID-19. Nearly every sample came with metadata listing a de-identified subject ID, COVID-19 status, age in years and sex. Samples were obtained from the ongoing ImmuneRACE study (first 160 participants) and from roughly 1,300 subjects provided by 6 global collaborators. The material from the prospective study consisted of cDNA or gDNA derived from T cells, B-cell-depleted T cells, or PBMCs. Deeply sampled blood TCRbeta repertoires from subjects exposed to, actively infected with, or recovered from COVID-19 were included in the dataset. The repertoires were made available in a free public database intended to serve as a resource for research on the immune response to SARS-CoV-2. Where available, HLA class I and class II types were taken from metadata supplied by the sample provider and were not determined by assay-based typing. The paper as a whole reports these results and caveats: How much clinical and demographic metadata was included differed by source and by participant, and the metadata was provided uncurated.

TCRbeta CDR3 regions were amplified from genomic DNA by means of the immunoSEQ Assay, a bias-controlled multiplex PCR. The published analysis was carried out like this. The number of nucleated cells in each sample was estimated by amplification of reference gene primers within the assay. To quantify the absolute abundance of each unique TCRbeta CDR3 rearrangement, sequence reads were collapsed and filtered. For each sample, productive Simpson clonality was calculated by taking the square root of Simpson's diversity index across productive rearrangements. TCRdb limited this immuneACCESS table to in-frame rearrangements with V and J called. A share of clones is missing; checked studies link under half to unresolved V genes, and the rest is unexplained. The V and J calls and clone size are taken from that table; D and trimming were inferred from the DNA. This sample comprises 250,000 to 350,000 clones, 88% of them detected only once. 3.5% to 4.5% of the sample rests with the top ten.

Points on this clone: Its antigen specificity is not known. No clone much larger than this one lies a single base away; base qualities are absent.

Whole blood was collected in K2EDTA tubes by collaborating institutions according to the institutions' own protocols. Collaborator samples were shipped for TCRbeta analysis as frozen whole blood, isolated PBMCs, or DNA extracted from either sample type. Sequencing was done on a sample of peripheral blood. This sequence originates from a woman aged 45-59 years with active or convalescent COVID-19.

The CDR3 amino acid sequence is: CASSLAYKGDTQYF. The nucleotide sequence is given as TGTGCCAGCAGTCTAGCGTATAAAGGGGATACGCAGTATTTT. The rearrangement combines TRBV28 with TRBJ2-3; TRBD2 is a possible D gene, resting on 6 matching bases. Trimming takes 5 bases from V and 6 bases from J, and the germline ends sit 15 bases apart. For CDR1 and CDR2, the germline V gene lists MDHEN and SYDVKM. From its cysteine to its phenylalanine, the CDR3 spans 14 amino acids. Only the CDR3 region is kept as DNA, spanning 42 bases read in frame from base 1.